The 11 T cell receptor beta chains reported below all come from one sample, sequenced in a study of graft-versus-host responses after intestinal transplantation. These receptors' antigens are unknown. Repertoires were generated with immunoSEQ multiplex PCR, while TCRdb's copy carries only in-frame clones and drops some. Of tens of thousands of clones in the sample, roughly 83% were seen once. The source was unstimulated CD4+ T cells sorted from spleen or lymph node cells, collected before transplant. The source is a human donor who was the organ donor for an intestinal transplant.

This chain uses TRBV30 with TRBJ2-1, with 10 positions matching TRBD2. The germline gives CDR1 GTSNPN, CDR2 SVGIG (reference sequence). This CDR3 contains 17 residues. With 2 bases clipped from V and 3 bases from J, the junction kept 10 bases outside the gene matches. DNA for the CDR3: TGTGCCTGGAGTCTAGTTATAGCGGGGGGTCACTACAATGAGCAGTTCTTC. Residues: CAWSLVIAGGHYNEQFF.

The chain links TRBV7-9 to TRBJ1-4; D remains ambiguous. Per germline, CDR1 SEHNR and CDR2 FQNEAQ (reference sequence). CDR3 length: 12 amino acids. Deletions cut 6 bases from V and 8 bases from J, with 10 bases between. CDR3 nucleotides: TGTGCCAGCAGGTCTCAGAGAGAAAAACTGTTTTTT. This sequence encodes CASRSQREKLFF.

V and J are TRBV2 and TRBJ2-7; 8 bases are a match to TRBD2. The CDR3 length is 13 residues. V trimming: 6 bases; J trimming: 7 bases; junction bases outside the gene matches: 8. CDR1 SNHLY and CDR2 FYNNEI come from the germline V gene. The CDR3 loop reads CASSKGLVGEQYF. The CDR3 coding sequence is TGTGCCAGCAGCAAGGGACTAGTGGGGGAGCAGTACTTC.

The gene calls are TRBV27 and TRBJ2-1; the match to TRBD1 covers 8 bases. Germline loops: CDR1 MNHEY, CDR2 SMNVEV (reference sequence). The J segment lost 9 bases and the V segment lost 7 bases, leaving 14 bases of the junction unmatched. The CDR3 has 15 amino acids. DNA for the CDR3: TGTGCCAGCACCACCCCAGGGGGCAATCATGGTGAGCAGTTCTTC. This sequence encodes CASTTPGGNHGEQFF.

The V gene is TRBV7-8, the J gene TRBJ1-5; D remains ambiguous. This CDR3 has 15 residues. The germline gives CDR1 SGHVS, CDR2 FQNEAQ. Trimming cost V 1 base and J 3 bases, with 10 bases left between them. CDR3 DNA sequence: TGTGCCAGCAGCTTAGTCGACAATTCCAATCAGCCCCAGCATTTT. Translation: CASSLVDNSNQPQHF.

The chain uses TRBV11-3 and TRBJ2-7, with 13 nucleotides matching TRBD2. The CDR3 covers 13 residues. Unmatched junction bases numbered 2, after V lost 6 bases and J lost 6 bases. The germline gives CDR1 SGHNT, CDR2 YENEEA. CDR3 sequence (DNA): TGTGCCAGCAGTTGGACTAGCGGGAGCGAGCAGTACTTC. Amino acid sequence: CASSWTSGSEQYF. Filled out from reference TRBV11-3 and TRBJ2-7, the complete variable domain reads EAGVVQSPRYKIIEKKQPVAFWCNPISGHNTLYWYLQNLGQGPELLIRYENEEAVDDSQLPKDRFSAERLKGVDSTLKIQPAELGDSAVYLCASSWTSGSEQYFGPGTRLTVT.

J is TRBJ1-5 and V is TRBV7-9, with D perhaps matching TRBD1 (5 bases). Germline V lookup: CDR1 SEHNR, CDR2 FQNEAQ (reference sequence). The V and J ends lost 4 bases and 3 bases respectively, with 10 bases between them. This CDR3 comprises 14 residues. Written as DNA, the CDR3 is TGTGCCAGCAGCTCACAGGAGCCCAATCAGCCCCAGCATTTT. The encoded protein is CASSSQEPNQPQHF.

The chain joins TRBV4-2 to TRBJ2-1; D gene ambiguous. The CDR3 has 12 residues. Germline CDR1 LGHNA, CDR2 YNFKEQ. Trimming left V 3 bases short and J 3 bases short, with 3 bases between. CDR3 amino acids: CASSHDYNEQFF. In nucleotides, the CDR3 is TGTGCCAGCAGCCACGACTACAATGAGCAGTTCTTC.

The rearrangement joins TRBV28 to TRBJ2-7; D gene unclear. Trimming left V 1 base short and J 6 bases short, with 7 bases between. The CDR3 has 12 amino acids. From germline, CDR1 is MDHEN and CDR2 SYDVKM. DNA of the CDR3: TGTGCCAGCAGTTTATTCCCGGGCGAGCAGTACTTC. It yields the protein CASSLFPGEQYF.

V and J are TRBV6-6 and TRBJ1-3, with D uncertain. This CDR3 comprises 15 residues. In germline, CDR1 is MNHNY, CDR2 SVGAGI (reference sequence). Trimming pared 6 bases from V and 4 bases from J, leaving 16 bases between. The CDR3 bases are TGTGCCAGCAGCGCCTCCCATAATTCGGGAAACACCATATATTTT. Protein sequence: CASSASHNSGNTIYF.

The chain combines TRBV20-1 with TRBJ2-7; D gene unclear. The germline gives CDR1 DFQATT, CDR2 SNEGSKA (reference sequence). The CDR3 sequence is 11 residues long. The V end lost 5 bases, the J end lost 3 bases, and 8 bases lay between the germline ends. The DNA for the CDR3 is TGCAGTGCTCGTGGGGACTACGAGCAGTACTTC. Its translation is CSARGDYEQYF.